The 8 T cell receptor beta chains reported below all come from one sample, sequenced in a study of blood T cell repertoires in COVID-19. The repertoire was sequenced with immunoSEQ multiplex PCR; TCRdb's copy has only in-frame clones and lacks some. The sample has 140,000 to 150,000 clones; around 81% are singletons. The sequencing input was peripheral blood. The receptor source for this set is a human donor in a cohort sampled during active COVID-19.

This clone was seen only once. V is TRBV18 and J is TRBJ1-5; D perhaps matches TRBD1 (5 bases). Germline lookup yields CDR1 KGHSH and CDR2 LQKENI. The CDR3 is made up of 13 amino acids. V shed 3 bases and J shed 4 bases, with 7 bases lying between them. As DNA, the CDR3 is TGTGCCAGCTCACCGGACACAAATCAGCCCCAGCATTTT. This codes for CASSPDTNQPQHF.

This chain uses TRBV19 with TRBJ2-1; 9 bases match TRBD2. The CDR3 is made up of 16 amino acids. V lost 5 bases, J lost 0 bases, and 5 bases stayed unmatched. The germline V gene has CDR1 LNHDA and CDR2 SQIVND (reference sequence). The DNA of the CDR3 is TGTGCCAGTAGTCATAGCGGGAGTCACTCCTACAATGAGCAGTTCTTC. It is translated as CASSHSGSHSYNEQFF.

This clone was seen only once. The chain links TRBV7-3 to TRBJ2-5; the match to TRBD2 covers 14 bases. Germline lookup yields CDR1 SGHTA and CDR2 FQGTGA. V lost 5 bases to trimming and J lost 3 bases; unmatched junction nucleotides: 11. The length of the CDR3 is 18 residues. The CDR3 nucleotides read TGTGCCAGCAGCCGCTCGGGACTAGCGGGAGTGGCAGAAGAGACCCAGTACTTC. The encoded protein is CASSRSGLAGVAEETQYF.

The chain carries TRBV5-1 and TRBJ2-5; 9 bases align to TRBD2. Trimming took 0 bases from V and 1 from J; bases not matched to a gene: 4. The CDR3 has 16 residues. Per the germline V gene, CDR1 is SGHRS and CDR2 is YFSETQ. The CDR3, as DNA: TGCGCCAGCAGCTTGGCCTCTAGCGGGACCCAAGAGACCCAGTACTTC. This sequence encodes CASSLASSGTQETQYF. Full variable domain (rest looked up from reference TRBV5-1 and TRBJ2-5): KAGVTQTPRYLIKTRGQQVTLSCSPISGHRSVSWYQQTPGQGLQFLFEYFSETQRNKGNFPGRFSGRQFSNSRSEMNVSTLELGDSALYLCASSLASSGTQETQYFGPGTRLLVL.

V and J are TRBV5-1 and TRBJ2-7; TRBD1 aligns across 8 bases. Germline trimming cut 4 bases from V and 3 bases from J; bases unmatched to any gene: 9. The CDR3 runs to 15 residues. Germline loops: CDR1 SGHRS, CDR2 YFSETQ. The CDR3: CASSPGWTGLYEQYF. The CDR3 bases are TGCGCCAGCAGCCCGGGATGGACAGGGCTCTACGAGCAGTACTTC.

The gene calls are TRBV18 and TRBJ2-7; D may be TRBD2 (6 bases). V was cut by 2 bases and J by 0 bases, with 11 bases left in between. The CDR3 totals 15 residues. CDR1 and CDR2 from the germline V gene are KGHSH and LQKENI. The CDR3 coding sequence is TGTGCCAGCTCACCAAATAGCGGAAGCTCCTACGAGCAGTACTTC. Protein product: CASSPNSGSSYEQYF.

This clone was observed a few times. The chain combines TRBV12-3 or TRBV12-4 with TRBJ2-7, with 8 bases lining up with TRBD2. J lost 4 bases, V lost 5 bases, and 4 bases had no gene match. The CDR3 covers 13 residues. The CDR3 DNA follows: TGTGCCAGCAGTAGGCGGGGGGCGTACGAGCAGTACTTC. Protein: CASSRRGAYEQYF.

V and J are TRBV5-6 and TRBJ1-1; maybe TRBD1 (5 bases). CDR1 is SGHDT, CDR2 YYEEEE, per germline. V was cut by 0 bases and J by 10 bases, with 10 bases left in between. This CDR3 has 12 residues. The CDR3 DNA sequence: TGTGCCAGCAGCTTGGTGGGGGGTACAGCTTTCTTT. Amino acid sequence: CASSLVGGTAFF.